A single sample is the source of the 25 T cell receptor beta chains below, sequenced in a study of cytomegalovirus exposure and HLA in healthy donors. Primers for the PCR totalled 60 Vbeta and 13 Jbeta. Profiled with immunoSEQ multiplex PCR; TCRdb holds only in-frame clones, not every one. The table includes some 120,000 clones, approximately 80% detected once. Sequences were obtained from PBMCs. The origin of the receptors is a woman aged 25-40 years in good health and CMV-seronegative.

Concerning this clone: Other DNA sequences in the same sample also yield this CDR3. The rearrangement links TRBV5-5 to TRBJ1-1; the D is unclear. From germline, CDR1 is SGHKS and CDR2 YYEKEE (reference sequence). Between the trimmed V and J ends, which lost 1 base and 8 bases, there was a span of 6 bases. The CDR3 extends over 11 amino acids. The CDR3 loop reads CASSLTAEAFF. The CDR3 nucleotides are TGTGCCAGCAGCTTGACAGCAGAAGCTTTCTTT.

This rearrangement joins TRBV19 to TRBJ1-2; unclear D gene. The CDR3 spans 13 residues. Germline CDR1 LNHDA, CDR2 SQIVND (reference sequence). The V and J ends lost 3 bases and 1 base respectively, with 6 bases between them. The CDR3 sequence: CASSISVNYGYTF. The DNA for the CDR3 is TGTGCCAGTAGTATTTCAGTTAACTATGGCTACACCTTC.

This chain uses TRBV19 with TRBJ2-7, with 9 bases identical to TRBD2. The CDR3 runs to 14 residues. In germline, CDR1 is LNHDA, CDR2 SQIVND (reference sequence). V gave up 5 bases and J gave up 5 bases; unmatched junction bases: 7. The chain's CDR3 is CASSVLAGVNEQYF. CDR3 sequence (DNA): TGTGCCAGTAGTGTTTTAGCGGGAGTCAACGAGCAGTACTTC.

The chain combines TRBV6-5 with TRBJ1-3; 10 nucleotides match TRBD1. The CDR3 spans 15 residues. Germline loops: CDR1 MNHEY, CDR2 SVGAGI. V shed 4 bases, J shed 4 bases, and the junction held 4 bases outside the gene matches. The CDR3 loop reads CASSSWTGGGNTIYF. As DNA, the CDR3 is TGTGCCAGCAGTTCATGGACAGGGGGAGGAAACACCATATATTTT.

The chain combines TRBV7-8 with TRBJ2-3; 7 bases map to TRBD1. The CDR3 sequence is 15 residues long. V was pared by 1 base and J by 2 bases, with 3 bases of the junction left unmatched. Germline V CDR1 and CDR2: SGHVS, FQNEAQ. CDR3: CASSLGQGHTDTQYF. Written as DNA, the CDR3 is TGTGCCAGCAGCTTAGGACAGGGACACACAGATACGCAGTATTTT.

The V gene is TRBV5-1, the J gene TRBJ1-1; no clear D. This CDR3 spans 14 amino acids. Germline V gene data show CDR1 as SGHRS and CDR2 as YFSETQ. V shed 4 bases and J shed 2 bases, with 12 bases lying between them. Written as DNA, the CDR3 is TGCGCCAGCAGCCATATCGGACTTAACACTGAAGCTTTCTTT. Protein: CASSHIGLNTEAFF.

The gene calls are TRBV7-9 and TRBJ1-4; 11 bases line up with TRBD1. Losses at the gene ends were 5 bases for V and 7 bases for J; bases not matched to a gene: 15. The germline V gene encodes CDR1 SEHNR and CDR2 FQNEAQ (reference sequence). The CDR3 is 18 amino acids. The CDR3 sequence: CASSPRRDRGTIGEKLFF. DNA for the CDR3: TGTGCCAGCAGCCCTCGCCGGGACAGGGGGACTATCGGTGAAAAACTGTTTTTT.

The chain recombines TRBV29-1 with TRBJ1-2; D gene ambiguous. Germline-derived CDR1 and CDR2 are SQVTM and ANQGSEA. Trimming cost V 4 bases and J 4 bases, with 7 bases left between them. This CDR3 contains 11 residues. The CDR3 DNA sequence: TGCAGCGTTGTTGTCGTCTATGGCTACACCTTC. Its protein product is CSVVVVYGYTF.

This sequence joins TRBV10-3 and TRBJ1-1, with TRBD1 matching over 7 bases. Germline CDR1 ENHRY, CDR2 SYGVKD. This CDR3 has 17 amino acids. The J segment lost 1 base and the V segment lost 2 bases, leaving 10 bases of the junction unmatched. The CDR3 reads CAISEPTFQGENTEAFF. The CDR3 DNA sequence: TGTGCCATCAGTGAGCCCACCTTTCAGGGGGAGAACACTGAAGCTTTCTTT.

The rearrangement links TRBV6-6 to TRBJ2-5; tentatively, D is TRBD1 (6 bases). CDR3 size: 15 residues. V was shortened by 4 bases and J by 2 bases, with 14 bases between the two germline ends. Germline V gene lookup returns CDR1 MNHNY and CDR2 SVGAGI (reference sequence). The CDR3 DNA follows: TGTGCCAGCAGTTCCTCACAGGGTCGGCAAGAGACCCAGTACTTC. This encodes CASSSSQGRQETQYF.

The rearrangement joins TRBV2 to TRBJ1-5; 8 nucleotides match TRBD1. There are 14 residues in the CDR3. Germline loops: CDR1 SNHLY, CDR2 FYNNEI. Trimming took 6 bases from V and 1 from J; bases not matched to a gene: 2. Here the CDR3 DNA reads TGTGCCAGCAGGGACAGGGTAAGCAATCAGCCCCAGCATTTT. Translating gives CASRDRVSNQPQHF. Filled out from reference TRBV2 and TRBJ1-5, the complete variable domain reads EPEVTQTPSHQVTQMGQEVILRCVPISNHLYFYWYRQILGQKVEFLVSFYNNEISEKSEIFDDQFSVERPDGSNFTLKIRSTKLEDSAMYFCASRDRVSNQPQHFGDGTRLSIL.

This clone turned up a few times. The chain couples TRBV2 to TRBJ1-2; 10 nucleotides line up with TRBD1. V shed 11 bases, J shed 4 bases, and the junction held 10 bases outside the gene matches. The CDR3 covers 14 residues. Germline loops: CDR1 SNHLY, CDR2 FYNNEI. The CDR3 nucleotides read TGTGCCCGCGACCCGGGACAGGGGCCCTATGGCTACACCTTC. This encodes CARDPGQGPYGYTF.

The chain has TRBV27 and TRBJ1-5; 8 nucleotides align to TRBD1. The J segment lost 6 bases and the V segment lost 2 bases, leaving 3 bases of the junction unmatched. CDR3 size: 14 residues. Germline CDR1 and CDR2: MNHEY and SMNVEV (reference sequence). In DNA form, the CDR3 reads TGTGCCAGCAGTTTACAGGGGGCAGGTCAGCCCCAGCATTTT. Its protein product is CASSLQGAGQPQHF.

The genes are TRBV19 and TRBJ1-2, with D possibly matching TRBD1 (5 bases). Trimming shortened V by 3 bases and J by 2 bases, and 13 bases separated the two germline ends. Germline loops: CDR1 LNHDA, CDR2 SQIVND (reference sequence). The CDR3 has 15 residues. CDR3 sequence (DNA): TGTGCCAGTAGTATTCTCCCGGGGGGGAACTATGGCTACACCTTC. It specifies CASSILPGGNYGYTF.

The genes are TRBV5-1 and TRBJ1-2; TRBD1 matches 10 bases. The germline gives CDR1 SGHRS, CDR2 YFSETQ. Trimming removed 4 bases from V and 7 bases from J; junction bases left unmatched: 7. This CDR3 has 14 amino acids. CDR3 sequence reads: CASSAGQGIGGYTF. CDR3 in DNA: TGCGCCAGCAGCGCGGGACAGGGGATAGGTGGCTACACCTTC.

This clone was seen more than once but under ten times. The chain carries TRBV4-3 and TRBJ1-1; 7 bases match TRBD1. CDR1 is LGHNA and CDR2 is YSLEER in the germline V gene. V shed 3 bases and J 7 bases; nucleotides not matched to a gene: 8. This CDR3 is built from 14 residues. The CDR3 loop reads CASSQQQGIGEAFF. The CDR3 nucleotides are TGCGCCAGCAGCCAGCAACAGGGGATTGGTGAAGCTTTCTTT.

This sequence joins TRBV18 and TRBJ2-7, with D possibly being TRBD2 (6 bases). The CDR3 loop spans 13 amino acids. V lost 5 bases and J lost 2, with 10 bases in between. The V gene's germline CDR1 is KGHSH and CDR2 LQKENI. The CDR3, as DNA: TGTGCCAGCTCATTAGCGGAGACCTACGAGCAGTACTTC. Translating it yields CASSLAETYEQYF.

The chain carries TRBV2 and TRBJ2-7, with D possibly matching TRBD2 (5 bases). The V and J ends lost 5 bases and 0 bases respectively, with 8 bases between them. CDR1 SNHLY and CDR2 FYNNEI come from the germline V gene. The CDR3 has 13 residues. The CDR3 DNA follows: TGTGCCAGCAGTTCGGGAAACTCCTACGAGCAGTACTTC. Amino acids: CASSSGNSYEQYF.

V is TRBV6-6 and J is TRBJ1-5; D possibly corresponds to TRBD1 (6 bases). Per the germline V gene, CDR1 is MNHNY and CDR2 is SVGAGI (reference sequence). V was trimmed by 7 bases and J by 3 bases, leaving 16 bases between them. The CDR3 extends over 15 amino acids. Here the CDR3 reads CASTKDSSINQPQHF. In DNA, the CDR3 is TGTGCCAGCACCAAGGACAGTTCTATCAATCAGCCCCAGCATTTT.

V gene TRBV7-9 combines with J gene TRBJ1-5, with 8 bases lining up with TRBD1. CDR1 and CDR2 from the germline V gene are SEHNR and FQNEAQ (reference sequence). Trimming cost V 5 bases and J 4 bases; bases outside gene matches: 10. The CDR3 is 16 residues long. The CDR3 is CASSPLGGQVNQPQHF. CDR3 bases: TGTGCCAGCAGCCCGCTAGGGGGACAGGTGAATCAGCCCCAGCATTTT.

The CDR3 loop is CATSWGQGKNIQYF. The CDR3 DNA reads TGTGCCACCAGCTGGGGACAGGGGAAAAACATTCAGTACTTC. The chain recombines TRBV15 with TRBJ2-4; 10 nucleotides line up with TRBD1. This CDR3 has 14 residues. Germline V lookup: CDR1 LNHNV, CDR2 YYDKDF (reference sequence). V shed 5 bases and J 4 bases; nucleotides not matched to a gene: 2.

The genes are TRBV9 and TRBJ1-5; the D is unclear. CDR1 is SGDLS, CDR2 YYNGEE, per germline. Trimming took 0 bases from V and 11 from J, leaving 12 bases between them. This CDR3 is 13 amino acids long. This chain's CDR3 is CASSVVPGEAQHF. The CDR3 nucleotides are TGTGCCAGCAGCGTAGTCCCGGGTGAGGCCCAGCATTTT.

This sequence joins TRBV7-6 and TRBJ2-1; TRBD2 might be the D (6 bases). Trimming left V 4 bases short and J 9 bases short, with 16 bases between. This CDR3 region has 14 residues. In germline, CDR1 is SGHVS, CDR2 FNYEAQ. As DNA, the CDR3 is TGTGCCAGCAGCTCCCGGGAGCTACAAGGTGAGCAGTTCTTC. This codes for CASSSRELQGEQFF. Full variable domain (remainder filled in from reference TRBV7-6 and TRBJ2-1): GAGVSQSPRYKVTKRGQDVALRCDPISGHVSLYWYRQALGQGPEFLTYFNYEAQQDKSGLPNDRFSAERPEGSISTLTIQRTEQRDSAMYRCASSSRELQGEQFFGPGTRLTVL.

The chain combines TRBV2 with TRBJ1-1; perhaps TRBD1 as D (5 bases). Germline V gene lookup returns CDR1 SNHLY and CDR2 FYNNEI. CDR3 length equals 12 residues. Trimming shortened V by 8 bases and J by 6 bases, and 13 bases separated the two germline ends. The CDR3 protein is CASATGYAEAFF. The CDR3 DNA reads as TGTGCCAGCGCAACAGGTTATGCTGAAGCTTTCTTT.

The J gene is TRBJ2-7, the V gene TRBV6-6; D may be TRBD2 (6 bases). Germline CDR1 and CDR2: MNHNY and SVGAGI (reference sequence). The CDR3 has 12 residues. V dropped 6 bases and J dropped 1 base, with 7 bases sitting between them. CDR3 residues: CASREGSYEQYF. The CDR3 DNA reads TGTGCCAGCAGGGAGGGATCCTACGAGCAGTACTTC.